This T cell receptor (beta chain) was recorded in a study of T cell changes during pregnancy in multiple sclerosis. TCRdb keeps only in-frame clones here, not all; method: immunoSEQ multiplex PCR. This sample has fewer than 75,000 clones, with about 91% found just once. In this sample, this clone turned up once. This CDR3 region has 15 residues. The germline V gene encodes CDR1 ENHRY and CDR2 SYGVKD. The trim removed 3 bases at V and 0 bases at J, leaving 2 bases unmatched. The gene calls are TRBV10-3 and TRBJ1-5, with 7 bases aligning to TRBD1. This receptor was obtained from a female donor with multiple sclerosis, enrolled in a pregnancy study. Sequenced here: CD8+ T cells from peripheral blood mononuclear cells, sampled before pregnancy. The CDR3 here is CAISDGTVSNQPQHF. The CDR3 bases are TGTGCCATCAGTGATGGGACAGTTAGCAATCAGCCCCAGCATTTT.